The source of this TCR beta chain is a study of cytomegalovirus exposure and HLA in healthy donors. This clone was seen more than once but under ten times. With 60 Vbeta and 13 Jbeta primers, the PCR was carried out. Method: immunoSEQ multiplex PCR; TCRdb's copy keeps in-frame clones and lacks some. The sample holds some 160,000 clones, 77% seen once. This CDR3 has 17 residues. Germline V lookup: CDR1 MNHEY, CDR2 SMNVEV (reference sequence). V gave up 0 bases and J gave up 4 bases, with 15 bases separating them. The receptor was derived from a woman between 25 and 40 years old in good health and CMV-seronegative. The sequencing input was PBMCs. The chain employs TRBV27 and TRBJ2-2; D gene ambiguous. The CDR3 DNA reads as TGTGCCAGCAGTTTATCCTACGACGGAGCCGTCACCGGGGAGCTGTTTTTT. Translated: CASSLSYDGAVTGELFF.